Described below is a single T cell receptor beta chain sequence and its context. What it recognizes is unknown. Patients who had received treatment within the previous three months were excluded. The sample belongs to a study of resident and recirculating memory T cells in vitiligo. Study details: Shave-biopsy epidermis from lesional and nonlesional skin was sequenced alongside PBMCs.

CDR3 length: 18 amino acids. Trimming took 7 bases from V and 3 from J; bases not matched to a gene: 9. Germline values: CDR1 LNHDA, CDR2 SQIVND (reference sequence). The protocol was immunoSEQ multiplex PCR, while the TCRdb copy is restricted to in-frame clones and leaves out a portion. The sample shows 75,000 to 85,000 clones, about 92% of them seen only once. Study results and caveats: Clonality differed among vitiligo lesions, with no unique dominant clone. Non-conserved TCRs across sites and patients suggested distinct clones per lesion.

Sequencing input: blood. This receptor was taken from a male donor with vitiligo. J is TRBJ2-6 and V is TRBV19; TRBD2 agrees at 13 bases. The DNA of the CDR3 is TGTGCCAGTAAGGGTGGAGGACTAGCGGGAGATGGGGCCAACGTCCTGACTTTC. This gives the protein CASKGGGLAGDGANVLTF.